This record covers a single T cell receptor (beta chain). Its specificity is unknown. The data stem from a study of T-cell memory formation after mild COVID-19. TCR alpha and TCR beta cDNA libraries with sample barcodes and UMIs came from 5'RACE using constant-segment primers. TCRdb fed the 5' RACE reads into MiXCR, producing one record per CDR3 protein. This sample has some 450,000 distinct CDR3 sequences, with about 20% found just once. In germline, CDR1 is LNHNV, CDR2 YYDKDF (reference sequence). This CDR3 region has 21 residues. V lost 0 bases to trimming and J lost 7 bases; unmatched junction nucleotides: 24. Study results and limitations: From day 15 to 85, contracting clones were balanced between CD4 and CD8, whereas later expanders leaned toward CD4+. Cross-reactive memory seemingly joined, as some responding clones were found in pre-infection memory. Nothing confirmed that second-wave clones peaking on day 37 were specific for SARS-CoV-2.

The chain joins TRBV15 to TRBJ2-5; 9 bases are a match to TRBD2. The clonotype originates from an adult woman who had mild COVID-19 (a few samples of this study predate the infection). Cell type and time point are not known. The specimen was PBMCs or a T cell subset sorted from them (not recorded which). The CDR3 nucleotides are TGTGCCACCAGCAGAGATCTCGTCGTCTCTCAGGGACTAGCCGGGGGGGGGACCCAGTACTTC. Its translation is CATSRDLVVSQGLAGGGTQYF.